This T cell receptor (beta chain) comes out of a study of control samples from healthy donors and cancer patients. Germline V gene data show CDR1 as SEHNR and CDR2 as FQNEAQ (reference sequence). The CDR3 loop spans 14 amino acids. V lost 2 bases, J lost 3 bases, and 8 bases lay in between. Using immunoSEQ multiplex PCR, the repertoire was profiled, and TCRdb retains in-frame clones only, with some absent. The data show about 160,000 clones, around 95% seen once. The receptor was derived from a woman between 40 and 55 years old in good health. The sequenced sample consisted of blood. The J gene is TRBJ2-1, the V gene TRBV7-9; D gene uncertain. The CDR3 nucleotides are TGTGCCAGCAGCTTATCCCTCCGCTACAATGAGCAGTTCTTC. Its translation: CASSLSLRYNEQFF.